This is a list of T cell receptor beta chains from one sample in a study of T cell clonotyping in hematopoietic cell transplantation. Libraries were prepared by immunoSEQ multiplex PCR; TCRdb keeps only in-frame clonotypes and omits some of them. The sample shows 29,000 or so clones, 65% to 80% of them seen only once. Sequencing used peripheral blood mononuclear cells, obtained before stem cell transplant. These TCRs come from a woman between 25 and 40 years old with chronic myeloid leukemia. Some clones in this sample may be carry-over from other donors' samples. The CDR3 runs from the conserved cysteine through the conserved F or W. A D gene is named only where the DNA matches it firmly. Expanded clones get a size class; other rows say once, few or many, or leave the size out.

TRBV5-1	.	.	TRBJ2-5	CASSLRPSEETQYF	TGCGCCAGCAGCTTGAGGCCTAGCGAAGAGACCCAGTACTTC
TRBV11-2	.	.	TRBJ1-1	CASSFGRAAEAFF	TGTGCCAGCAGCTTTGGAAGGGCTGCTGAAGCTTTCTTT
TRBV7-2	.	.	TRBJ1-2	CASSYSREGGYTF	TGTGCCAGCAGCTACTCTCGTGAGGGAGGCTACACCTTC
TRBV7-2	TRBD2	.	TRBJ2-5	CASSLRPLAGGQGTQYF	TGTGCCAGCAGCTTACGCCCACTAGCGGGGGGGCAGGGGACCCAGTACTTC
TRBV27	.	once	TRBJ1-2	CASSLSNGYGYGYTF	TGTGCCAGCAGTTTATCGAACGGGTATGGCTATGGCTACACCTTC
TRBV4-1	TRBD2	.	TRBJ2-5	CASSQTVGLVVPETQYF	TGCGCCAGCAGCCAAACCGTGGGACTAGTTGTCCCAGAGACCCAGTACTTC
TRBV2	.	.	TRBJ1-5	CASSDLRDNQPQHF	TGTGCCAGCAGTGACTTGAGAGACAATCAGCCCCAGCATTTT
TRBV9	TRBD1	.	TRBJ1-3	CASSATGGSGNTIYF	TGTGCCAGCAGCGCCACAGGGGGAAGTGGGAACACCATATATTTT
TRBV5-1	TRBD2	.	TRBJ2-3	CASSLGLAGDTDTQYF	TGCGCCAGCAGCTTGGGACTAGCGGGGGACACAGATACGCAGTATTTT
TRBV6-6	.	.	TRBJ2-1	CASSYARTGHEQFF	TGTGCCAGCAGTTACGCCCGGACGGGGCATGAGCAGTTCTTC
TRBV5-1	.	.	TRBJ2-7	CASAWGRTYEQYF	TGCGCCAGCGCGTGGGGGCGGACCTACGAGCAGTACTTC
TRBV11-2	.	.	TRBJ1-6	CASSLDRALNSPLHF	TGTGCCAGCAGCCTAGATCGGGCCTTAAATTCACCCCTCCACTTT
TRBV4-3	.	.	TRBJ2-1	CASSQGTGAVVQFF	TGCGCCAGCAGCCAGGGGACTGGGGCGGTAGTGCAGTTCTTC
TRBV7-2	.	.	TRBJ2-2	CASSSGLSATGELFF	TGTGCCAGCAGCTCCGGACTAAGTGCGACCGGGGAGCTGTTTTTT
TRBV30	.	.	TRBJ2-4	CAWSPDLKNIQYF	TGTGCCTGGAGCCCGGACCTCAAAAACATTCAGTACTTC
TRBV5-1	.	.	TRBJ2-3	CASSFVWAATISTDTQYF	TGCGCCAGCAGCTTTGTGTGGGCCGCCACCATATCCACAGATACGCAGTATTTT
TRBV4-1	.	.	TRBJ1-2	CASSQVDSPASNYGYTF	TGCGCCAGCAGCCAAGTGGACAGCCCAGCCTCAAACTATGGCTACACCTTC
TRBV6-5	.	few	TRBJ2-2	CASQGWTGELFF	TGTGCCAGCCAGGGTTGGACCGGGGAGCTGTTTTTT
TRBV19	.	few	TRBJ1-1	CASARTNTEAFF	TGTGCCAGTGCCAGAACGAACACTGAAGCTTTCTTT
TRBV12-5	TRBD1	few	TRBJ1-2	CASGFGTGGLYGYTF	TGTGCTAGTGGTTTCGGGACAGGGGGCCTCTATGGCTACACCTTC
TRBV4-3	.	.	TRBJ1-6	CASSQERSSYNSPLHF	TGCGCCAGCAGCCAAGAACGGAGCTCCTATAATTCACCCCTCCACTTT
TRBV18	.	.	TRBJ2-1	CASSPSQGSYNEQFF	TGTGCCAGCTCACCAAGTCAGGGATCCTACAATGAGCAGTTCTTC
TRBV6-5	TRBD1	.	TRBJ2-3	CASSLSRGRPDTQYF	TGTGCCAGCAGCCTTTCCAGGGGGCGGCCAGATACGCAGTATTTT
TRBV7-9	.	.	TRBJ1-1	CASRGTGNTEAFF	TGTGCCAGCAGGGGGACGGGGAACACTGAAGCTTTCTTT
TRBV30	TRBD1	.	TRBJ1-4	CAWKNRGTNEKLFF	TGTGCCTGGAAAAACAGGGGAACTAATGAAAAACTGTTTTTT
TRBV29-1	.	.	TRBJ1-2	CSAYRYGYTF	TGCAGCGCATACCGCTATGGCTACACCTTC
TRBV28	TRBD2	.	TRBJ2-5	CASSTQRGGRETQYF	TGTGCCAGCAGTACCCAGCGGGGGGGCCGAGAGACCCAGTACTTC
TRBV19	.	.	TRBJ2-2	CASSIRRELFF	TGTGCCAGTAGTATAAGACGGGAGCTGTTTTTT
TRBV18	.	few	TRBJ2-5	CASLPRGGVQETQYF	TGTGCCAGCCTCCCTCGAGGGGGTGTTCAAGAGACCCAGTACTTC
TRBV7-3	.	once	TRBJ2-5	CASSFSGAQETQYF	TGTGCCAGCAGCTTTTCGGGGGCCCAAGAGACCCAGTACTTC
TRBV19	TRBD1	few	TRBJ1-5	CASSIGRGSNQPQHF	TGTGCCAGTAGTATTGGCAGGGGGTCGAATCAGCCCCAGCATTTT
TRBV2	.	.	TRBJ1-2	CASSASYGYTF	TGTGCCAGCAGTGCAAGCTATGGCTACACCTTC
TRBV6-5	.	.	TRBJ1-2	CASSLGPLYGYTF	TGTGCCAGCAGTCTGGGACCTCTCTATGGCTACACCTTC
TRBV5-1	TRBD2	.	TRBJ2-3	CASTGTISTDTQYF	TGCGCCAGCACCGGGACTATCAGCACAGATACGCAGTATTTT
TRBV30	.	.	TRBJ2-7	CAWSVSTHYEQYF	TGTGCCTGGAGTGTTTCCACTCACTACGAGCAGTACTTC
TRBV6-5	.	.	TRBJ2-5	CASTGWGPKQETQYF	TGTGCCAGCACTGGGTGGGGGCCTAAACAAGAGACCCAGTACTTC
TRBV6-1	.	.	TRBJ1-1	CATKRSMNTEAFF	TGTGCCACGAAACGGAGCATGAACACTGAAGCTTTCTTT
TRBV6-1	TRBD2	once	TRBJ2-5	CASRKMTSRTETQYF	TGTGCCAGCAGGAAAATGACTAGCCGGACGGAGACCCAGTACTTC
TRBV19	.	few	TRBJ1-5	CASSIGQSNQPQHF	TGTGCCAGTAGTATTGGACAGAGCAATCAGCCCCAGCATTTT
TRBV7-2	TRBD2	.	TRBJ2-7	CASSSPGLAGGAHEQYF	TGTGCCAGCAGCTCCCCGGGACTAGCGGGGGGAGCCCACGAGCAGTACTTC
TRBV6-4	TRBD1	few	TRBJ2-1	CASSDESSQGGAYNEQFF	TGTGCCAGCAGTGACGAATCCTCACAGGGGGGCGCCTACAATGAGCAGTTCTTC
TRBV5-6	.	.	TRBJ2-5	CASSYLLAGAETQYF	TGTGCCAGCAGCTACCTGTTGGCAGGGGCTGAGACCCAGTACTTC
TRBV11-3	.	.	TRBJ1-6	CASSSQAVRDSFYNSPLHF	TGTGCCAGCAGCTCCCAAGCAGTTCGAGACTCCTTCTATAATTCACCCCTCCACTTT
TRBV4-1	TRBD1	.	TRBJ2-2	CASSQAWAGQGSFGELFF	TGCGCCAGCAGCCAAGCCTGGGCGGGACAGGGATCCTTCGGGGAGCTGTTTTTT
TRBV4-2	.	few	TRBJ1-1	CASSQGIVEGNTEAFF	TGTGCCAGCAGCCAAGGTATTGTGGAGGGGAACACTGAAGCTTTCTTT
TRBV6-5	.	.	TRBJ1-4	CASSRDSATNEKLFF	TGTGCCAGCAGTCGGGACTCGGCAACTAATGAAAAACTGTTTTTT
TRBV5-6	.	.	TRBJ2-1	CASSSGPMRDEQFF	TGTGCCAGCAGCTCTGGACCCATGCGCGATGAGCAGTTCTTC
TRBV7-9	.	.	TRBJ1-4	CASSVGKSEKLFF	TGTGCCAGCAGCGTCGGCAAGAGTGAAAAACTGTTTTTT
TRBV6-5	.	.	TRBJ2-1	CASSYSFRNEQFF	TGTGCCAGCAGTTACTCCTTTAGAAATGAGCAGTTCTTC
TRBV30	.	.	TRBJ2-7	CAWSVAAYEQYF	TGTGCCTGGAGTGTAGCGGCCTACGAGCAGTACTTC
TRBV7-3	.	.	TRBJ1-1	CASSLGQNTEAFF	TGTGCCAGCAGCTTAGGACAGAACACTGAAGCTTTCTTT
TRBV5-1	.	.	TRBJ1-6	CASSNGLPRSPLHF	TGCGCCAGCAGCAATGGACTCCCTCGATCACCCCTCCACTTT
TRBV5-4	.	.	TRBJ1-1	CAWPVWDGRGAFF	TGTGCCTGGCCCGTATGGGATGGGCGCGGAGCTTTCTTT
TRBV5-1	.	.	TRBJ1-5	CASSPQAGDNQPQHF	TGCGCCAGCAGCCCCCAGGCAGGGGACAATCAGCCCCAGCATTTT
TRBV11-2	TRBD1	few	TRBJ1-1	CASSKGQAGVTEAFF	TGTGCCAGCAGCAAGGGACAGGCGGGGGTCACTGAAGCTTTCTTT